The 25 T cell receptor beta chains reported below all come from one sample, sequenced in a study of radiotherapy plus CTLA-4 blockade in lung cancer. Repertoires were generated with immunoSEQ multiplex PCR, while TCRdb's copy carries only in-frame clones and drops some. Of around 100,000 clones in the sample, 81% were seen once. Material: peripheral blood, obtained from a patient treated with radiotherapy plus ipilimumab. The receptors were sampled from a human donor with non-small cell lung cancer that progressed on radiotherapy plus ipilimumab. Some clones in this sample may be carry-over from other donors' samples.

The CDR3 loop reads CASSQGELNYGYTF. DNA for the CDR3: TGCGCCAGCAGCCAAGGCGAGCTCAACTATGGCTACACCTTC. This rearrangement joins TRBV4-1 to TRBJ1-2; no firm D call. Germline CDR1 and CDR2: MGHRA and YSYEKL. The CDR3 spans 14 residues. V was cut by 1 base and J by 2 bases, with 8 bases left in between.

This clone was seen repeatedly, ten times or more. This chain joins TRBV10-3 and TRBJ1-1; D is unclear. CDR3 length: 13 residues. The V end was cut by 7 bases, the J end by 1 base, with 10 bases between. The germline V gene encodes CDR1 ENHRY and CDR2 SYGVKD. The CDR3 here is CAITEYRNTEAFF. The CDR3 coding sequence is TGTGCCATCACCGAATACCGGAACACTGAAGCTTTCTTT.

V usage is TRBV5-6 and J usage is TRBJ2-2, with D unclear. Trimming took 0 bases from V and 3 from J, leaving 6 bases between them. Germline CDR1 SGHDT, CDR2 YYEEEE. The CDR3 loop spans 14 amino acids. The CDR3 loop reads CASSLVLYTGELFF. The CDR3 DNA is TGTGCCAGCAGCTTGGTTCTGTACACCGGGGAGCTGTTTTTT.

The genes are TRBV18 and TRBJ1-6; D call uncertain. This CDR3 spans 17 amino acids. Trimming took off 2 bases at V and 7 bases at J, with 18 bases between the two ends. From germline, CDR1 is KGHSH and CDR2 LQKENI. CDR3: CASSPTKGNVRNSPLHF. The CDR3, as DNA: TGTGCCAGCTCACCAACCAAGGGTAATGTACGGAATTCACCCCTCCACTTT.

This clone was detected only once. The chain links TRBV27 to TRBJ1-3; 7 bases agree with TRBD1. The V gene end was trimmed by 0 bases and the J gene end by 3 bases; junction bases not matched to a gene: 5. This CDR3 comprises 16 residues. Germline assignment: CDR1 MNHEY and CDR2 SMNVEV (reference sequence). The CDR3 protein is CASSLSRRDSGNTIYF. In nucleotides, the CDR3 is TGTGCCAGCAGTTTATCGAGAAGGGACAGTGGAAACACCATATATTTT.

This chain's CDR3 is CASSGWTAAGETQYF. CDR3 DNA sequence: TGTGCCAGCAGCGGCTGGACCGCGGCCGGGGAGACCCAGTACTTC. The V gene is TRBV7-9, the J gene TRBJ2-5; D is unclear. There are 15 residues in the CDR3. V lost 5 bases to trimming and J lost 5 bases, with 18 bases between them. CDR1 is SEHNR, CDR2 FQNEAQ, per germline (reference sequence).

This clone has just a few counts. The chain combines TRBV11-1 with TRBJ2-2; 9 bases fit TRBD1. Germline CDR1 SGHAT, CDR2 FQDESV (reference sequence). J lost 7 bases, V lost 2 bases, and 8 bases had no gene match. This CDR3 spans 16 amino acids. The CDR3: CASSLFSTGGIGELFF. In DNA form, the CDR3 reads TGTGCCAGCAGCTTATTTAGCACAGGGGGCATCGGGGAGCTGTTTTTT.

This rearrangement joins TRBV9 to TRBJ2-1; 7 bases agree with TRBD1. The CDR3 consists of 16 residues. Germline loops: CDR1 SGDLS, CDR2 YYNGEE. J lost 2 bases, V lost 0 bases, and 5 bases had no gene match. CDR3 coding DNA: TGTGCCAGCAGCGTAGTTGGGACAGTTACCTACAATGAGCAGTTCTTC. This gives the protein CASSVVGTVTYNEQFF. Using reference TRBV9 and TRBJ2-1 for the parts outside the CDR3, the full variable domain is DSGVTQTPKHLITATGQRVTLRCSPRSGDLSVYWYQQSLDQGLQFLIQYYNGEERAKGNILERFSAQQFPDLHSELNLSSLELGDSALYFCASSVVGTVTYNEQFFGPGTRLTVL.

This rearrangement joins TRBV27 to TRBJ2-3; D remains unclear. V lost 11 bases, J lost 3 bases, and 6 bases lay in between. CDR3 length: 10 residues. Germline loops: CDR1 MNHEY, CDR2 SMNVEV (reference sequence). The CDR3 nucleotides are TGTGCCGAGAGTACAGATACGCAGTATTTT. Encoded protein: CAESTDTQYF.

The gene calls are TRBV5-6 and TRBJ2-1, with 9 bases matching TRBD2. Germline V gives CDR1 SGHDT, CDR2 YYEEEE. This CDR3 is 14 amino acids long. J was trimmed by 9 bases and V by 0 bases; bases with no gene match: 4. CDR3 DNA sequence: TGTGCCAGCAGCTTGGGCGGGGGGGGCCCTGAGCAGTTCTTC. Protein product: CASSLGGGGPEQFF.

The rearrangement links TRBV2 to TRBJ2-2; D ambiguous. V was clipped by 6 bases and J by 5 bases, with 10 bases between them. Germline CDR1 and CDR2: SNHLY and FYNNEI. The CDR3 runs to 13 residues. The CDR3 reads CASRSGQTGELFF. CDR3 sequence (DNA): TGTGCCAGCAGGTCCGGTCAAACCGGGGAGCTGTTTTTT. Based on the CDR3 plus reference TRBV2 and TRBJ2-2, the full variable domain is EPEVTQTPSHQVTQMGQEVILRCVPISNHLYFYWYRQILGQKVEFLVSFYNNEISEKSEIFDDQFSVERPDGSNFTLKIRSTKLEDSAMYFCASRSGQTGELFFGEGSRLTVL.

The chain carries TRBV6-5 and TRBJ1-1; D is uncertain. Germline lookup yields CDR1 MNHEY and CDR2 SVGAGI. V lost 0 bases and J 4 bases, leaving 9 bases between the germline ends. CDR3 length: 14 amino acids. CDR3 nucleotide sequence: TGTGCCAGCAGTTACTCGTGGCGGGGCACTGAAGCTTTCTTT. It codes for CASSYSWRGTEAFF.

V is TRBV4-3 and J is TRBJ1-6; D is unclear. The V end was cut by 2 bases, the J end by 10 bases, with 18 bases between. The CDR3 has 16 residues. Germline CDR1 reads LGHNA; CDR2 reads YSLEER. CDR3 nucleotides: TGCGCCAGCAGCCAACTAACTGCGACGGGTTACTCACCCCTCCACTTT. Its protein is CASSQLTATGYSPLHF.

The gene calls are TRBV7-2 and TRBJ2-4, with D uncertain. CDR1 is SGHTA and CDR2 is FQGNSA in the germline V gene. With 2 bases removed from V and 1 base from J, the gap between germline ends came to 6 bases. There are 14 residues in the CDR3. CDR3: CASSLYGAKNIQYF. The CDR3, as DNA: TGTGCCAGCAGCTTATACGGGGCCAAAAACATTCAGTACTTC.

This chain uses TRBV6-1 with TRBJ1-4, with D unclear. Per the germline V gene, CDR1 is MNHNS and CDR2 is SASEGT. Trimming took off 2 bases at V and 0 bases at J, with 7 bases between the two ends. The CDR3 runs 15 residues. CDR3 sequence (DNA): TGTGCCAGCAGTGAACGGGAAGCAACTAATGAAAAACTGTTTTTT. Its translation is CASSEREATNEKLFF.

For the CDR3, the DNA is TGCGCCAGCAGCCAAGATCTAGGCAGGGCGAACACTGAAGCTTTCTTT. It is translated as CASSQDLGRANTEAFF. The chain has TRBV4-3 and TRBJ1-1; D possibly corresponds to TRBD1 (5 bases). Germline values: CDR1 LGHNA, CDR2 YSLEER. V dropped 0 bases and J dropped 1 base, with 12 bases sitting between them. The CDR3 is 16 residues long.

The genes are TRBV7-3 and TRBJ2-1; 10 nucleotides line up with TRBD1. Germline lookup yields CDR1 SGHTA and CDR2 FQGTGA. This CDR3 contains 19 residues. V was pared by 6 bases and J by 4 bases, with 18 bases of the junction left unmatched. This CDR3 is CASSLYPPGGTGDYNEQFF. The CDR3 DNA follows: TGTGCCAGCAGTTTATACCCCCCGGGGGGGACAGGGGATTACAATGAGCAGTTCTTC.

The V call is TRBV10-3, the J call TRBJ2-7, with unresolved D. V dropped 4 bases and J dropped 0 bases, with 10 bases sitting between them. Looked up from germline, CDR1 is ENHRY and CDR2 is SYGVKD. This CDR3 is 14 amino acids long. The CDR3 coding sequence is TGTGCCATCAGTGTTAGGACGGACTCCTACGAGCAGTACTTC. Its translation is CAISVRTDSYEQYF.

This clone was found once. The chain carries TRBV7-2 and TRBJ2-5; maybe TRBD2 (6 bases). V lost 5 bases to trimming and J lost 5 bases, with 12 bases between them. The germline V gene encodes CDR1 SGHTA and CDR2 FQGNSA. This CDR3 is 13 amino acids long. CDR3 in amino acids: CASSGGTGETQYF. CDR3 bases: TGTGCCAGCAGCGGGGGGACTGGGGAGACCCAGTACTTC.

The chain is built from TRBV5-1 and TRBJ2-1; 9 bases are a match to TRBD1. V dropped 2 bases and J dropped 1; count of bases not matched to a gene: 4. Germline lookup yields CDR1 SGHRS and CDR2 YFSETQ. The CDR3 totals 16 residues. CDR3 coding DNA: TGCGCCAGCAGCTTTACCGGGACAGGGTCCTACAATGAGCAGTTCTTC. The encoded protein is CASSFTGTGSYNEQFF.

The rearrangement joins TRBV28 to TRBJ1-5, with a weak D call TRBD1 (5 bases). Germline CDR1 reads MDHEN; CDR2 reads SYDVKM. There are 15 residues in the CDR3. V was cut by 6 bases and J by 6 bases, with 18 bases left in between. CDR3 residues: CASRTAGFMSQPQHF. CDR3 coding DNA: TGTGCCAGCAGGACGGCAGGGTTTATGAGTCAGCCCCAGCATTTT.

The chain links TRBV30 to TRBJ1-4; TRBD1 matches at 9 bases. Looked up from germline, CDR1 is GTSNPN and CDR2 is SVGIG (reference sequence). V lost 5 bases to trimming and J lost 6 bases; unmatched junction nucleotides: 13. The length of the CDR3 is 16 residues. The CDR3 nucleotides read TGTGCCTGGGTGGGACAGGGCATGGAAAGGCATGAAAAACTGTTTTTT. Its protein is CAWVGQGMERHEKLFF.

As for this clone: The junction departs from germline at one end; a sequencing error may be responsible. The gene calls are TRBV14 and TRBJ1-2; D remains unclear. Germline lookup yields CDR1 SGHDN and CDR2 FVKESK. The CDR3 is made up of 11 amino acids. CDR3 nucleotide sequence: TGTGCCAGCAGCCAAGAGGGCGGTGCTATCTTC. It is translated as CASSQEGGAIF.

The chain links TRBV27 to TRBJ2-7; 12 nucleotides align to TRBD1. The CDR3 runs to 20 residues. Per germline, CDR1 MNHEY and CDR2 SMNVEV (reference sequence). Trimming took 11 bases from V and 6 from J; bases not matched to a gene: 29. CDR3 in amino acids: CAGRDRGRVAYCSGLREQYF. The CDR3 DNA follows: TGTGCCGGAAGGGACAGGGGGCGTGTAGCATATTGCAGTGGGCTGCGCGAGCAGTACTTC.

This rearrangement joins TRBV6-6 to TRBJ1-2; D is possibly TRBD1 (5 bases). Germline V gene sequence: CDR1 MNHNY, CDR2 SVGAGI (reference sequence). With 10 bases removed from V and 4 bases from J, the gap between germline ends came to 22 bases. The CDR3 runs to 15 residues. CDR3: CATTGPTTQGYGYTF. The CDR3 DNA sequence: TGTGCCACAACGGGCCCGACAACTCAGGGCTATGGCTACACCTTC.